Each of the 26 T cell receptor beta chains below was sequenced from the same sample in a study of beta chain features in type 1 diabetes. The entirety of the isolated RNA underwent reverse transcription, so expressed TCRB transcripts were sequenced. The data were produced by immunoSEQ multiplex PCR, yet TCRdb's version contains in-frame clones alone and is incomplete. The data contain over 600,000 clones, roughly 12% of them seen just once; the ten biggest clones take up around 0.12%. Overall study findings and caveats: Type 1 diabetes patients had TCRB CDR3s that were shorter (moderately but significantly so) in all four CD4+ subsets.

These receptors are not linked to any known antigen. The sequencing sample was made of naive CD4+ T cells from blood. The receptors here all came from a man under 40 with type 1 diabetes.

The chain joins TRBV5-1 to TRBJ2-2; 9 bases line up with TRBD2. The CDR3 spans 16 residues. V dropped 2 bases and J dropped 0; count of bases not matched to a gene: 2. The germline V gene has CDR1 SGHRS and CDR2 YFSETQ. CDR3 DNA: TGCGCCAGCAGCTTTGTAGCGGGAGCGAACACCGGGGAGCTGTTTTTT. Translation: CASSFVAGANTGELFF.

This clone was seen only a few times. The J gene is TRBJ1-2, the V gene TRBV7-2, with a weak D call TRBD1 (5 bases). Trimming cost V 5 bases and J 4 bases, with 8 bases left between them. The CDR3 has 12 residues. Germline V CDR1 and CDR2: SGHTA, FQGNSA. The CDR3 DNA is TGTGCCAGCAGCCAGAGGGGCTATGGCTACACCTTC. It is translated as CASSQRGYGYTF.

CDR3 amino acids: CASSQGQGLDTQYF. The CDR3 nucleotides are TGTGCCAGCAGCCAAGGGCAAGGACTGGATACGCAGTATTTT. J is TRBJ2-3 and V is TRBV4-2; tentative D call: TRBD2 (5 bases). V lost 1 base and J 6 bases, leaving 11 bases between the germline ends. This CDR3 has 14 amino acids. Germline values: CDR1 LGHNA, CDR2 YNFKEQ.

The chain combines TRBV11-3 with TRBJ2-1; D not resolved. Germline V gives CDR1 SGHNT, CDR2 YENEEA. Trimming shortened V by 1 base and J by 5 bases, and 6 bases separated the two germline ends. CDR3 length: 13 amino acids. The CDR3 DNA sequence: TGTGCCAGCAGCTTAGCGCTCGACAATGAGCAGTTCTTC. It translates to CASSLALDNEQFF.

Only a few counts were recorded for this clone. The genes are TRBV28 and TRBJ1-2; 11 bases line up with TRBD1. With V trimmed by 7 bases and J by 8 bases, 9 bases remained unmatched. In germline, CDR1 is MDHEN, CDR2 SYDVKM. CDR3 length equals 14 residues. The CDR3 sequence is CASTEGTGGFGYTF. The CDR3 DNA is TGTGCCAGCACCGAGGGGACAGGGGGATTCGGCTACACCTTC.

This clone was counted once. This chain links TRBV2 with TRBJ2-2, with 7 nucleotides matching TRBD2. CDR1 is SNHLY, CDR2 FYNNEI, per germline. V dropped 7 bases and J dropped 1; count of bases not matched to a gene: 3. CDR3 size: 14 residues. The CDR3 region is CASKGLMNTGELFF. The CDR3 bases are TGTGCCAGCAAGGGACTAATGAACACCGGGGAGCTGTTTTTT.

This clone was seen only a few times. The rearrangement uses TRBV29-1 and TRBJ1-2; 12 bases align to TRBD1. The germline CDR1 and CDR2 sequences are SQVTM and ANQGSEA. This CDR3 is built from 14 residues. The DNA of the CDR3 is TGCAGGGCGGGACAGGGGGCCTTTAACTATGGCTACACCTTC. This gives the protein CRAGQGAFNYGYTF.

Here the CDR3 DNA reads TGTGCCAGCTCACCCGGGCTAAGCAATGAGCAGTTCTTC. Protein product: CASSPGLSNEQFF. V usage is TRBV18 and J usage is TRBJ2-1; no clear D gene. V was clipped by 3 bases and J by 6 bases, with 9 bases between them. The CDR3 has 13 residues. The germline CDR1 and CDR2 sequences are KGHSH and LQKENI.

The rearrangement joins TRBV5-6 to TRBJ2-7; 12 bases are a match to TRBD2. After removal of 0 bases from V and 3 bases from J, the junction contained 4 bases not matched to a gene. CDR1 is SGHDT, CDR2 YYEEEE, per germline. CDR3 length: 16 amino acids. The CDR3: CASSLERTSGDYEQYF. In DNA, the CDR3 is TGTGCCAGCAGCTTGGAGCGGACTAGCGGGGACTACGAGCAGTACTTC.

This clone was observed a few times. V and J are TRBV10-3 and TRBJ1-1; D perhaps matches TRBD1 (5 bases). This CDR3 comprises 13 residues. Trimming stripped 6 bases from V and 1 base from J, with 9 bases between. Germline V CDR1 and CDR2: ENHRY, SYGVKD. CDR3 loop: CAIRPQGNTEAFF. CDR3 DNA sequence: TGTGCCATCAGACCCCAGGGGAACACTGAAGCTTTCTTT.

This clone has just a few counts. This chain uses TRBV7-2 with TRBJ2-1; the match to TRBD2 covers 15 bases. The V and J ends lost 4 bases and 8 bases, in that order; junction bases with no gene match: 9. The germline V gene encodes CDR1 SGHTA and CDR2 FQGNSA. This CDR3 is 17 amino acids long. Here the CDR3 reads CASSSRGTSGGRDEQFF. Here the CDR3 DNA reads TGTGCCAGCAGCTCCCGAGGGACTAGCGGGGGGAGGGATGAGCAGTTCTTC.

This clone has just a few counts. This sequence joins TRBV7-9 and TRBJ2-1; D tentatively fits TRBD1 or TRBD2 (6 bases each). Per germline, CDR1 SEHNR and CDR2 FQNEAQ (reference sequence). The CDR3 is 14 amino acids. V lost 2 bases and J lost 8, with 13 bases in between. CDR3 amino acids: CASSLRGARDEQFF. CDR3 nucleotides: TGTGCCAGCAGCTTAAGGGGGGCTAGGGATGAGCAGTTCTTC.

V is TRBV30 and J is TRBJ1-5, with a tentative D call TRBD1 (6 bases). This CDR3 is 13 amino acids long. Germline CDR1 reads GTSNPN; CDR2 reads SVGIG (reference sequence). Trimming cost V 2 bases and J 4 bases, with 9 bases left between them. The CDR3 is CAWSTGTNQPQHF. CDR3 DNA sequence: TGTGCCTGGAGTACTGGGACAAATCAGCCCCAGCATTTT.

The V call is TRBV27, the J call TRBJ1-5, with TRBD1 matching 7 bases. V trimming: 6 bases; J trimming: 4 bases; junction bases outside the gene matches: 12. The CDR3 spans 16 residues. The germline V gene encodes CDR1 MNHEY and CDR2 SMNVEV (reference sequence). The CDR3 DNA reads as TGTGCCAGCAGGGGCGGGGAGGGGGCTTTAAATCAGCCCCAGCATTTT. It yields the protein CASRGGEGALNQPQHF.

V usage is TRBV27 and J usage is TRBJ1-4; D uncertain. Trimming cost V 0 bases and J 8 bases, with 13 bases left between them. Germline V gene data show CDR1 as MNHEY and CDR2 as SMNVEV (reference sequence). CDR3 size: 15 residues. In DNA, the CDR3 is TGTGCCAGCAGTTTATCGGCCCGCGGAAACGAAAAACTGTTTTTT. Residues: CASSLSARGNEKLFF.

The chain links TRBV4-3 to TRBJ2-1; 13 bases fit TRBD2. CDR3 size: 18 residues. Germline values: CDR1 LGHNA, CDR2 YSLEER. V shed 0 bases, J shed 4 bases, and the junction held 6 bases outside the gene matches. The CDR3, as DNA: TGCGCCAGCAGCCAAGATCTGACTAGCGGGGGGTTTTACAATGAGCAGTTCTTC. Translation gives CASSQDLTSGGFYNEQFF.

This clone has just a few counts. J is TRBJ2-1 and V is TRBV14, with a possible D match to TRBD2 (6 bases). The CDR3 has 15 residues. Germline lookup yields CDR1 SGHDN and CDR2 FVKESK. The germline V and J ends were trimmed by 4 bases and 4 bases, with 14 bases remaining between them. Here the CDR3 reads CASSRLGTVYNEQFF. The CDR3 nucleotides read TGTGCCAGCAGCCGTCTAGGGACTGTATACAATGAGCAGTTCTTC.

On this clone itself: Within the sample, other DNA sequences also encode this same CDR3. This chain connects TRBV9 to TRBJ2-5; D might be TRBD2 (6 bases). V lost 2 bases and J lost 1, with 9 bases in between. The CDR3 is 14 amino acids. Germline V gives CDR1 SGDLS, CDR2 YYNGEE. In DNA form, the CDR3 reads TGTGCCAGCAGCGTGGAGGGGTTCCAAGAGACCCAGTACTTC. It specifies CASSVEGFQETQYF.

This clone appeared a few times. The V call is TRBV6-6, the J call TRBJ1-6; TRBD1 is a possible D gene (5 bases). CDR1 is MNHNY, CDR2 SVGAGI, per germline (reference sequence). The CDR3 loop spans 14 amino acids. The V and J ends lost 2 bases and 10 bases respectively, with 12 bases between them. The CDR3 loop is CASSYGRGTSPLHF. The CDR3 DNA reads as TGTGCCAGCAGTTACGGGAGGGGAACCTCACCCCTCCACTTT.

This clone occurred a few times. The chain joins TRBV9 to TRBJ2-1; either TRBD1 or TRBD2 may supply D (6 bases each). Germline values: CDR1 SGDLS, CDR2 YYNGEE. This CDR3 has 16 residues. V lost 0 bases to trimming and J lost 0 bases, with 10 bases between them. The CDR3 DNA reads TGTGCCAGCAGCGTAGTAGGGGGGACCTCCTACAATGAGCAGTTCTTC. Its translation is CASSVVGGTSYNEQFF. Together with reference TRBV9 and TRBJ2-1, the CDR3 gives the full variable domain: DSGVTQTPKHLITATGQRVTLRCSPRSGDLSVYWYQQSLDQGLQFLIQYYNGEERAKGNILERFSAQQFPDLHSELNLSSLELGDSALYFCASSVVGGTSYNEQFFGPGTRLTVL.

This clone showed up just a few times. The chain joins TRBV5-1 to TRBJ1-2, with D possibly being TRBD1 (5 bases). The CDR3 length is 16 residues. V dropped 4 bases and J dropped 7 bases, with 23 bases sitting between them. Germline V CDR1 and CDR2: SGHRS, YFSETQ. The chain's CDR3 is CASSADSRGYPSGYTF. The CDR3 DNA follows: TGCGCCAGCAGCGCCGACTCCCGGGGGTATCCGAGTGGCTACACCTTC.

There are a few counts of this clone. J is TRBJ1-1 and V is TRBV12-5, with 7 bases that match TRBD1. After removal of 4 bases from V and 1 base from J, the junction contained 12 bases not matched to a gene. The CDR3 is 17 amino acids. Germline V gives CDR1 LGHNT, CDR2 FRNRAP. DNA of the CDR3: TGTGCTAGTGGTTGGGGACAGATAGGGGGAACGAACACTGAAGCTTTCTTT. The encoded protein is CASGWGQIGGTNTEAFF.

This clone was picked up a small number of times. The rearrangement links TRBV6-1 to TRBJ2-5, with 7 nucleotides matching TRBD2. The CDR3 is made up of 16 amino acids. Per germline, CDR1 MNHNS and CDR2 SASEGT. V lost 4 bases to trimming and J lost 2 bases; unmatched junction nucleotides: 10. The CDR3 nucleotides are TGTGCCAGCAGTGGGGTTACACGGGGGGTACAAGAGACCCAGTACTTC. Translation: CASSGVTRGVQETQYF.

About this clone itself: A read error may produce the germline difference seen at one junction end. CDR3 sequence: CASSLAGTVEETQYF. The DNA of the CDR3 is TGTGCTAGCAGCTTAGCCGGGACAGTGGAAGAGACCCAGTACTTC. The rearrangement links TRBV7-7 to TRBJ2-5; TRBD1 aligns across 7 bases. There are 15 residues in the CDR3. The germline CDR1 and CDR2 sequences are SSHAT and FNYEAQ (reference sequence).

Here the CDR3 DNA reads TGTGCCAGCACCCTTGGAGGGACAGCCAAAAACATTCAGTACTTC. Amino acid sequence: CASTLGGTAKNIQYF. V usage is TRBV5-4 and J usage is TRBJ2-4; possibly TRBD2 for D (6 bases). The CDR3 sequence is 15 residues long. V shed 6 bases and J shed 0 bases, with 13 bases lying between them. CDR1 is SGHNT, CDR2 YYREEE, per germline (reference sequence).

The table lists this clone with many counts. V and J are TRBV30 and TRBJ2-1; 8 bases are a match to TRBD2. This CDR3 spans 14 amino acids. With 8 bases clipped from V and 6 bases from J, the junction kept 12 bases outside the gene matches. Germline CDR1 reads GTSNPN; CDR2 reads SVGIG (reference sequence). In nucleotides, the CDR3 is TGTGCCGGAAAGAGGTCGGGGGGGCCCAATGAGCAGTTCTTC. This translates into CAGKRSGGPNEQFF. Together with reference TRBV30 and TRBJ2-1, the CDR3 gives the full variable domain: SQTIHQWPATLVQPVGSPLSLECTVEGTSNPNLYWYRQAAGRGLQLLFYSVGIGQISSEVPQNLSASRPQDRQFILSSKKLLLSDSGFYLCAGKRSGGPNEQFFGPGTRLTVL.